A selection of T cell receptor beta chains follows, all from one sample in a study of technical replicates of blood from a handful of donors. Repertoires were generated with immunoSEQ multiplex PCR, while TCRdb's copy carries only in-frame clones and drops some. Of about 83,000 clones detected, around 94% appear once; the ten largest clones hold about 0.23%. Material for sequencing was T cells isolated from PBMCs. The receptors derive from a human donor in good health. The CDR3 runs from the conserved cysteine through the conserved F or W. Each record gives: CDR3 DNA, CDR3 protein, clone size, V gene, J gene, D gene. The D gene is left open where the match is weak. Clone size is given for some rows only: seen once, a few or many times, or a class if the clone is expanded.

TGTGCCACCAGCAGAGATTTAGTCTACGAGCAGTACTTC	CATSRDLVYEQYF	-	TRBV15	TRBJ2-7	-
TGTGCCAGCAGCTCCAAGATTGATAGCGGAAACACCATATATTTT	CASSSKIDSGNTIYF	-	TRBV5-5	TRBJ1-3	-
TGTGCCAGCGGGACTAGCCCCCAGGTCAATGAGCAGTTCTTC	CASGTSPQVNEQFF	-	TRBV2	TRBJ2-1	TRBD2
TGCGCCAGCAGCCTCAGAACAGGGAGAGAGACCCAGTACTTC	CASSLRTGRETQYF	-	TRBV5-1	TRBJ2-5	-
TGTGCCAGTACTGTACAGGCTGACAATGAGCAGTTCTTC	CASTVQADNEQFF	few	TRBV19	TRBJ2-1	-
TGTGCCACCAGCAGAGGTGTCGATGGTTACAATAAGCAGTTCTTC	CATSRGVDGYNKQFF	-	TRBV15	TRBJ2-1	-
TGTGCCAGCAGTGTCGGCGGGAACACTGAAGCTTTCTTT	CASSVGGNTEAFF	-	TRBV25-1	TRBJ1-1	-
TGTGCCAGCAGCGTAGACGTTGGGCGGGACCGCTACGAGCAGTACTTC	CASSVDVGRDRYEQYF	-	TRBV9	TRBJ2-7	-
TGTGCCAGCAGCGACCGACGAGAGGGGGCAAATACTGGCTACACCTTC	CASSDRREGANTGYTF	-	TRBV9	TRBJ1-2	TRBD1
TGCGCCAGCAGCCAAGTCGGTCGGAGGGTGAGCTCCTACAATGAGCAGTTCTTC	CASSQVGRRVSSYNEQFF	-	TRBV4-1	TRBJ2-1	-
TGTGCCAGCCAGGAGGGGGCCGGGTTCCAAGAGACCCAGTACTTC	CASQEGAGFQETQYF	few	TRBV6-5	TRBJ2-5	-
TGTGCCAGCAGTCCGCGGGTAGGCTACACCTTC	CASSPRVGYTF	-	TRBV2	TRBJ1-2	-
TGTGCCAGCAGCGGTAGCCGGGACAGGGGTCCCTACGAGCAGTACTTC	CASSGSRDRGPYEQYF	-	TRBV21-1	TRBJ2-7	-
TGTGCCAGCAGCCTGCTACTAGCGGGAGAAGGAGAGCAGTACTTC	CASSLLLAGEGEQYF	-	TRBV14	TRBJ2-7	TRBD2
TGTGCCTGGACACAGGGGGGAGGCAATCAGCCCCAGCATTTT	CAWTQGGGNQPQHF	-	TRBV30	TRBJ1-5	TRBD1
TGTGCCAGCAGCCCTCGTGGACAGGGCGGCAATGAGCAGTTCTTC	CASSPRGQGGNEQFF	-	TRBV28	TRBJ2-1	TRBD1
TGTGCCAGCAGCCGAGGACTAGCGGGCACAGATACGCAGTATTTT	CASSRGLAGTDTQYF	-	TRBV2	TRBJ2-3	TRBD2
TGTGCCAGCAGACAGGGGAACACCGGGGAGCTGTTTTTT	CASRQGNTGELFF	once	TRBV27	TRBJ2-2	-
TGCGCCAGCAACCCCGGACAGGGAGACACTGAAGCTTTCTTT	CASNPGQGDTEAFF	-	TRBV5-1	TRBJ1-1	TRBD1
TGTGCCAGCAGCTTAGTGGGCCAGAGCCGTCAGCCCCAGCATTTT	CASSLVGQSRQPQHF	-	TRBV7-2	TRBJ1-5	-
TGTGCCAGCAGTTACTCGGGACAAGCGAACACTGAAGCTTTCTTT	CASSYSGQANTEAFF	-	TRBV6-5	TRBJ1-1	-
TGTGCCAGCAGTTTATCCCTGACGGGAGGAAACACCATATATTTT	CASSLSLTGGNTIYF	-	TRBV28	TRBJ1-3	-
TGTGCCAGCAGCTCCCCGCCCCAGGGGGAAGAGACCCAGTACTTC	CASSSPPQGEETQYF	-	TRBV5-6	TRBJ2-5	TRBD1
TGTGCCAGCGGCCAGGGACAGGGGGTATCTAATGAAAAACTGTTTTTT	CASGQGQGVSNEKLFF	-	TRBV27	TRBJ1-4	TRBD1
TGTGCCAGCAGCGAGAGGACAGGGAGTTACTACGAGCAGTACTTC	CASSERTGSYYEQYF	-	TRBV28	TRBJ2-7	TRBD1
TGTGCCTGGGAGGGACAGGCGAATTCACCCCTCCACTTT	CAWEGQANSPLHF	-	TRBV30	TRBJ1-6	TRBD1
TGTGCCAGCACCATCACCCTAGGTCGGTTCAAGGAAAAACTGTTTTTT	CASTITLGRFKEKLFF	-	TRBV13	TRBJ1-4	-